This TCR beta chain is drawn from a study of cytomegalovirus exposure and HLA in healthy donors. As for the study in general: About 85 million unique TCRs from HLA-typed donors were held in an early release of data. General study findings and limits: Rarity held for most TCR sequences, but there were some public TCRs that occurred in many donors. An analysis that came later showed most CMV-associated TCR beta chains appearing HLA-restricted. Among TCR beta chains, those listed as cytomegalovirus-associated numbered over 150.

Germline V gene lookup returns CDR1 MDHEN and CDR2 SYDVKM. The CDR3 length is 16 residues. Between the trimmed V and J ends, which lost 3 bases and 9 bases, there was a span of 21 bases. Vbeta (60) and Jbeta (13) primers were used in the PCR. This table comes from immunoSEQ multiplex PCR, and its TCRdb copy is limited to in-frame clones, with some not included. The data show approximately 110,000 clones, 70% to 80% seen once. Remarks on this clone: Antigen unknown.

The V call is TRBV28, the J call TRBJ2-1; tentatively, D is TRBD2 (9 bases). The material sequenced was PBMCs. The origin of this receptor is a woman between 40 and 50 years old in good health and CMV-seronegative. The CDR3 is CASSFVASGGTGEQFF. CDR3 in DNA: TGTGCCAGCAGTTTTGTGGCCAGCGGGGGGACAGGTGAGCAGTTCTTC.